This is a list of T cell receptor beta chains from one sample in a study of cytomegalovirus exposure and HLA in healthy donors. Data came from immunoSEQ multiplex PCR; TCRdb stores just in-frame clones and leaves some out. The sample records about 140,000 clones, approximately 84% being singletons. Sequenced material: PBMCs. Receptor source: a woman aged 35 to 49 in good health and CMV-seronegative. Each CDR3 is given with its conserved first and last residue. Each record gives: clone size, V gene, J gene, D gene, CDR3 protein, CDR3 DNA. D genes are given only for firm matches. Not all rows give a size; the values are once, few, many and, for expanded clones, a class.

clone size: once
V gene: TRBV7-2
J gene: TRBJ2-5
D gene: -
CDR3 protein: CASSSATGSQETQYF
CDR3 DNA: TGTGCCAGCAGCTCAGCCACCGGGTCTCAAGAGACCCAGTACTTC

clone size: -
V gene: TRBV19
J gene: TRBJ2-7
D gene: TRBD1
CDR3 protein: CASSIRTGDPYEQYF
CDR3 DNA: TGTGCCAGTAGTATACGGACAGGGGACCCCTACGAGCAGTACTTC

clone size: -
V gene: TRBV6-1
J gene: TRBJ1-2
D gene: -
CDR3 protein: CASSAGQLYGYTF
CDR3 DNA: TGTGCCAGCAGTGCAGGACAGTTATATGGCTACACCTTC

clone size: -
V gene: TRBV7-8
J gene: TRBJ2-1
D gene: -
CDR3 protein: CASSFGGYNEQFF
CDR3 DNA: TGTGCCAGCAGCTTCGGCGGATACAATGAGCAGTTCTTC

clone size: -
V gene: TRBV9
J gene: TRBJ2-3
D gene: TRBD2
CDR3 protein: CASSPTSGSGGLPTQYF
CDR3 DNA: TGTGCCAGCTCCCCGACTAGCGGGAGTGGGGGGTTGCCGACGCAGTATTTT

clone size: -
V gene: TRBV4-3
J gene: TRBJ1-4
D gene: -
CDR3 protein: CASSQLWTTTNEKLFF
CDR3 DNA: TGCGCCAGCAGCCAGCTCTGGACAACAACTAATGAAAAACTGTTTTTT

clone size: -
V gene: TRBV4-2
J gene: TRBJ2-7
D gene: TRBD2
CDR3 protein: CASSQDSGRVTYEQYF
CDR3 DNA: TGTGCCAGCAGCCAAGATAGCGGGAGGGTTACCTACGAGCAGTACTTC

clone size: -
V gene: TRBV6-6
J gene: TRBJ2-7
D gene: TRBD1
CDR3 protein: CASSQIPGTGSYEQYF
CDR3 DNA: TGTGCCAGCAGTCAAATACCAGGGACAGGCTCCTACGAGCAGTACTTC

clone size: -
V gene: TRBV4-3
J gene: TRBJ2-4
D gene: -
CDR3 protein: CASSPDIAKNIQYF
CDR3 DNA: TGCGCCAGCAGCCCCGACATTGCCAAAAACATTCAGTACTTC

clone size: -
V gene: TRBV19
J gene: TRBJ1-4
D gene: -
CDR3 protein: CASSIGGDDEKLFF
CDR3 DNA: TGTGCCAGTAGTATTGGAGGGGACGATGAAAAACTGTTTTTT

clone size: -
V gene: TRBV11-3
J gene: TRBJ2-1
D gene: TRBD2
CDR3 protein: CASSLDGTSGVRTYNEQFF
CDR3 DNA: TGTGCCAGCTCCTTAGATGGGACTAGCGGGGTCCGAACCTACAATGAGCAGTTCTTC

clone size: -
V gene: TRBV10-1
J gene: TRBJ2-5
D gene: -
CDR3 protein: CASSESSPTGTQYF
CDR3 DNA: TGCGCCAGCAGTGAGTCGAGTCCGACGGGGACCCAGTACTTC

clone size: -
V gene: TRBV7-9
J gene: TRBJ1-2
D gene: TRBD1
CDR3 protein: CASSPGTGLIVYGYTF
CDR3 DNA: TGTGCCAGCAGCCCCGGGACAGGGTTAATTGTGTATGGCTACACCTTC

clone size: -
V gene: TRBV5-1
J gene: TRBJ2-2
D gene: TRBD1
CDR3 protein: CASSDLQGTGELFF
CDR3 DNA: TGCGCCAGCAGCGATTTACAGGGGACCGGGGAGCTGTTTTTT

clone size: -
V gene: TRBV2
J gene: TRBJ2-1
D gene: -
CDR3 protein: CASSRGEYNEQFF
CDR3 DNA: TGTGCCAGCAGCAGGGGGGAATACAATGAGCAGTTCTTC

clone size: -
V gene: TRBV7-2
J gene: TRBJ1-1
D gene: -
CDR3 protein: CASSKIVLSRGGNTEAFF
CDR3 DNA: TGTGCCAGCAGCAAAATCGTCCTCAGCAGGGGCGGTAACACTGAAGCTTTCTTT